The 15 T cell receptor beta chains listed next were all sequenced from one sample in a study of blood T cell repertoires in COVID-19. Sequencing used immunoSEQ multiplex PCR; TCRdb keeps in-frame clones, though not all of them. The sample consists of some 250,000 clones, about three quarters of them appearing once. The sequencing input was peripheral blood. These receptors were collected from a woman older than 75 with acute or convalescent COVID-19.

This rearrangement joins TRBV10-1 to TRBJ1-6, with 7 bases fitting TRBD1. This CDR3 is 13 amino acids long. Trimming cost V 8 bases and J 4 bases; bases outside gene matches: 2. Germline assignment: CDR1 WNHNN and CDR2 SYGVQD (reference sequence). CDR3 sequence (DNA): TGCGCCAGCCAACAGGGGTATAATTCACCCCTCCACTTT. It specifies CASQQGYNSPLHF.

The CDR3 nucleotides read TGCGCCAGCAGCCCTCCCGGGACAGGGAGGTACGAGCAGTACTTC. It specifies CASSPPGTGRYEQYF. The chain carries TRBV5-1 and TRBJ2-7; 9 positions agree with TRBD1. The CDR3 loop spans 15 amino acids. The germline V gene encodes CDR1 SGHRS and CDR2 YFSETQ. The V gene end was trimmed by 4 bases and the J gene end by 4 bases; junction bases not matched to a gene: 9.

The chain is built from TRBV5-4 and TRBJ1-2; maybe TRBD1 (6 bases). The V gene lost 0 bases and the J gene lost 0 bases, with 12 bases spanning the gap. CDR3 size: 16 residues. CDR1 and CDR2 (germline): SGHNT, YYREEE (reference sequence). DNA of the CDR3: TGTGCCAGCAGCTTGGGGGGGGGCCTAACTAACTATGGCTACACCTTC. Its protein product is CASSLGGGLTNYGYTF. The full variable domain, its missing parts supplied by reference TRBV5-4 and TRBJ1-2, is ETGVTQSPTHLIKTRGQQVTLRCSSQSGHNTVSWYQQALGQGPQFIFQYYREEENGRGNFPPRFSGLQFPNYSSELNVNALELDDSALYLCASSLGGGLTNYGYTFGSGTRLTVV.

The rearrangement uses TRBV4-2 and TRBJ2-3; weak D call: TRBD1 (5 bases). Between the trimmed V and J ends, which lost 0 bases and 4 bases, there was a span of 8 bases. Germline loops: CDR1 LGHNA, CDR2 YNFKEQ. CDR3 length: 14 amino acids. This CDR3 is CASSQEQGPDTQYF. The CDR3 coding sequence is TGTGCCAGCAGCCAAGAGCAGGGCCCAGATACGCAGTATTTT.

This clone was picked up a small number of times. The V gene is TRBV19, the J gene TRBJ1-2; D call uncertain. The CDR3 runs 13 residues. The germline gives CDR1 LNHDA, CDR2 SQIVND (reference sequence). Trimming took off 1 base at V and 5 bases at J, with 8 bases between the two ends. The CDR3 loop reads CASSIGGFYGYTF. The CDR3 DNA reads as TGTGCCAGTAGTATAGGAGGTTTTTATGGCTACACCTTC.

This clone was seen only a few times. This chain links TRBV6-5 with TRBJ1-2, with 9 bases fitting TRBD1. The CDR3 contains 14 residues. Germline loops: CDR1 MNHEY, CDR2 SVGAGI. V shed 6 bases and J 4 bases; nucleotides not matched to a gene: 6. In DNA form, the CDR3 reads TGTGCCAGCAGGCAGACAGGGGGGAGCTATGGCTACACCTTC. Translated: CASRQTGGSYGYTF.

CDR3: CASSPPRTVGSPLHF. CDR3 sequence (DNA): TGTGCCAGCTCACCACCCCGGACAGTTGGTTCACCCCTCCACTTT. This chain links TRBV18 with TRBJ1-6, with a weak D call TRBD1 (6 bases). The V gene's germline CDR1 is KGHSH and CDR2 LQKENI. The germline V and J ends were trimmed by 0 bases and 9 bases, with 12 bases remaining between them. The CDR3 is 15 residues long.

The V call is TRBV2, the J call TRBJ2-7; TRBD1 agrees at 7 bases. Trimming removed 4 bases from V and 1 base from J; junction bases left unmatched: 4. From germline, CDR1 is SNHLY and CDR2 FYNNEI. The CDR3 runs 14 residues. As DNA, the CDR3 is TGTGCCAGCAGTGGTGAGACAGGGTCCTACGAGCAGTACTTC. This gives the protein CASSGETGSYEQYF.

The chain couples TRBV12-3 or TRBV12-4 to TRBJ2-1; D is unclear. This CDR3 is built from 12 residues. V lost 3 bases, J lost 15 bases, and 15 bases lay in between. This CDR3 is CASSFEIHHRFF. In nucleotides, the CDR3 is TGTGCCAGCAGTTTCGAAATCCACCACAGGTTCTTC.

This clone was observed a handful of times. This chain uses TRBV10-2 with TRBJ2-2, with TRBD2 identical over 8 bases. This CDR3 spans 15 amino acids. Trimming cost V 6 bases and J 0 bases; bases outside gene matches: 3. The germline CDR1 and CDR2 sequences are WSHSY and SAAADI. CDR3 sequence reads: CASRTSDSNTGELFF. As DNA, the CDR3 is TGCGCCAGCAGGACTAGCGATTCGAACACCGGGGAGCTGTTTTTT.

The DNA for the CDR3 is TGTGCCAGCACCCTGGACAGTTTGAGCTACACCTTC. Protein product: CASTLDSLSYTF. The chain recombines TRBV6-6 with TRBJ1-2, with D possibly being TRBD1 (6 bases). Germline CDR1 reads MNHNY; CDR2 reads SVGAGI (reference sequence). This CDR3 comprises 12 residues. The ends were cut back, 7 bases at V and 9 bases at J, with 15 bases in the middle.

The rearrangement links TRBV2 to TRBJ2-5; TRBD2 is a possible D gene (6 bases). The CDR3 has 13 residues. Trimming cost V 7 bases and J 5 bases, with 14 bases left between them. Germline V gene lookup returns CDR1 SNHLY and CDR2 FYNNEI. CDR3 nucleotides: TGTGCCAGCAACCCCGGGAGTTGGGAGACCCAGTACTTC. As protein: CASNPGSWETQYF.

V usage is TRBV5-1 and J usage is TRBJ1-1, with 7 bases matching TRBD1. Per germline, CDR1 SGHRS and CDR2 YFSETQ. This CDR3 has 14 residues. V shed 0 bases, J shed 4 bases, and the junction held 3 bases outside the gene matches. The CDR3 is CASSLEQGGTEAFF. As DNA, the CDR3 is TGCGCCAGCAGCTTGGAGCAGGGGGGCACTGAAGCTTTCTTT.

J is TRBJ2-7 and V is TRBV4-2; the D gene is possibly TRBD2 (7 bases). V was pared by 0 bases and J by 4 bases, with 13 bases between. This CDR3 has 15 residues. Germline lookup yields CDR1 LGHNA and CDR2 YNFKEQ. The CDR3, as DNA: TGTGCCAGCAGCCAAGATCTGGGGGGGGCTTACGAGCAGTACTTC. Translation gives CASSQDLGGAYEQYF.

In this sample, this clone turned up a few times. This chain uses TRBV9 with TRBJ1-2; the match to TRBD1 covers 8 bases. The J segment lost 8 bases and the V segment lost 1 base, leaving 10 bases of the junction unmatched. Germline CDR1 and CDR2: SGDLS and YYNGEE. This CDR3 spans 15 amino acids. CDR3 coding DNA: TGTGCCAGCAGCGTACGGACAGGGACGGGTGAGGGCTACACCTTC. It encodes CASSVRTGTGEGYTF.